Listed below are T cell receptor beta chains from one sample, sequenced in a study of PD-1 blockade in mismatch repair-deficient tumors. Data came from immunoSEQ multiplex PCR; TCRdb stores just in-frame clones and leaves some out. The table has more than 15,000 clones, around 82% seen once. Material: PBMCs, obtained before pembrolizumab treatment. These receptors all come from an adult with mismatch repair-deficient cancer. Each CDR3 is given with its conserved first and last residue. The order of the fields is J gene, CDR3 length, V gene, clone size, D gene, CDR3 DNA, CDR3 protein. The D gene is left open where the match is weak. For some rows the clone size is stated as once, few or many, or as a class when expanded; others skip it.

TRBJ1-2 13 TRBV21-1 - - TGTGCCAGCACTCAGGGGGGCGGCTATGGCTACACCTTC CASTQGGGYGYTF
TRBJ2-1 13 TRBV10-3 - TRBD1 TGTGCCATTCACCGGGACAGGGAAAATGAGCAGTTCTTC CAIHRDRENEQFF
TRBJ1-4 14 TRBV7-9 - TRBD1 TGTGCCAGCAGCCGACAGGGGCGCGATGAAAAACTGTTTTTT CASSRQGRDEKLFF
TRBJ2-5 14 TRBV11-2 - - TGTGCCAGCAGCCCTCGGACATTCCAAGAGACCCAGTACTTC CASSPRTFQETQYF
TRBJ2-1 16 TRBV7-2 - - TGTGCCAGCAGCTACTCCTCCGGGACCCCACTTTCGGAGCAGTTCTTC CASSYSSGTPLSEQFF
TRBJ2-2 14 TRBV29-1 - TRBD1 TGCAGCGTCGACAGGGGAACGAACACCGGGGAGCTGTTTTTT CSVDRGTNTGELFF
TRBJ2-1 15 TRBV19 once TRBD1 TGTGCCAGTAGTTCGGGACAGGGTTTATACCATGAGCAGTTCTTC CASSSGQGLYHEQFF
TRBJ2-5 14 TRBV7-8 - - TGTGCCAGCAGCCCCCCCACGGGTGTGGCGACCCAGTACTTC CASSPPTGVATQYF
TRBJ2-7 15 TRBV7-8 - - TGTGCCAGCAGCTTAGGCCGGACCCGCTCCTACGAGCAGTACTTC CASSLGRTRSYEQYF
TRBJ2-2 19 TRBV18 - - TGTGCCAGCTCAGTTGGTCGCGGGGACAGCCACTCGAACACCGGGGAGCTGTTTTTT CASSVGRGDSHSNTGELFF
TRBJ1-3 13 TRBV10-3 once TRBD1 TGTGCCATCAGAGACAGGGTGGCGGACACCATATATTTT CAIRDRVADTIYF
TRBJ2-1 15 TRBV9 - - TGTGCCAGCAGCGTGGGAGCGGGGACATACAATGAGCAGTTCTTC CASSVGAGTYNEQFF
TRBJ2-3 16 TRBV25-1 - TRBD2 TGTGCCAGCAGTCCACACCGGACTAGCGGGACAGATACGCAGTATTTT CASSPHRTSGTDTQYF
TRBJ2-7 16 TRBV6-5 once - TGTGCCAGCAGTTACGATCATGGGGGCTCACCCTACGAGCAGTACTTC CASSYDHGGSPYEQYF
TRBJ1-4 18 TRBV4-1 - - TGCGCCAGCAGCCAAGTCCTCCAGGTCAGGGGAGAAAGGGAAAAACTGTTTTTT CASSQVLQVRGEREKLFF
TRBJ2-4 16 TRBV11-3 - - TGTGCCAGCAGCTTAGTTCCGGGTACGGGGTTAGACATTCAGTACTTC CASSLVPGTGLDIQYF
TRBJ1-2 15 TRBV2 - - TGTGCCAGCAGTGAAGGGGGCACAGGGATTTATGGCTACACCTTC CASSEGGTGIYGYTF
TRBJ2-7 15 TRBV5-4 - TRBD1 TGTGCCAGCAGCACTGGACAGGGCCGCTCCTACGAGCAGTACTTC CASSTGQGRSYEQYF
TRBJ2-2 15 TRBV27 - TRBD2 TGTGCCAGCAGTTTGGTAGCGGGAGGACCCGGGGAGCTGTTTTTT CASSLVAGGPGELFF
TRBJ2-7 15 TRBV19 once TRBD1 TGTGCCAGTAGTAGCCAACAGGGGGTCGGCTACGAGCAGTACTTC CASSSQQGVGYEQYF
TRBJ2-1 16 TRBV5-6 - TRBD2 TGTGCCAGCAGCTTACGGAGCGGGAGCTCCTACAATGAGCAGTTCTTC CASSLRSGSSYNEQFF
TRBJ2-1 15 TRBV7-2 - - TGTGCCAGCAGCCCCCGGACGGGGTCCTACAATGAGCAGTTCTTC CASSPRTGSYNEQFF
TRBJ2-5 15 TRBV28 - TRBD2 TGTGCCAGCAGTGCAGCTAGCGGTAGAGGGGAGACCCAGTACTTC CASSAASGRGETQYF
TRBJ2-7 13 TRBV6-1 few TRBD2 TGTGCCAGCAGGCCGGGAGGGATCTACGAGCAGTACTTC CASRPGGIYEQYF
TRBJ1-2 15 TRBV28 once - TGTGCCAGCAGTTTTCCGGGACTACTCACGGATGGCTACACCTTC CASSFPGLLTDGYTF
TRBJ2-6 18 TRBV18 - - TGTGCCAGCTCACCCTTCGGGACCCAGGGATCTGGGGCCAACGTCCTGACTTTC CASSPFGTQGSGANVLTF
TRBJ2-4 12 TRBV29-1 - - TGCAGCGCCCTGCCTAGTGGGGACATTCAGTACTTC CSALPSGDIQYF
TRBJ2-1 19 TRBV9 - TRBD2 TGTGCCAGCAGCGTAGCGGCAGGCGCCGGGACTAGCCCCATGAATGAGCAGTTCTTC CASSVAAGAGTSPMNEQFF
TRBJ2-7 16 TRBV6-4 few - TGTGCCAGCAGTTCCCGCGAAGGGCCCACCGTCCGGGAGCAGTACTTC CASSSREGPTVREQYF
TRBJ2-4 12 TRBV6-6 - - TGTGCCAGCGCCGCAATCCCATACATTCAGTACTTC CASAAIPYIQYF
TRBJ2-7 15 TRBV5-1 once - TGCGCCAGCAGCTTATTGGTGGGGCGCGGGAACGAGCAGTACTTC CASSLLVGRGNEQYF
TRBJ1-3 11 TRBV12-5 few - TGTGCTAGTGACTTGGCAGACACCATATATTTT CASDLADTIYF
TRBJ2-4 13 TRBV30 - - TGTGCCTGGAGATCAGGGGGGGGACCCATTCAGTACTTC CAWRSGGGPIQYF
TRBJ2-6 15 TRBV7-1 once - TGTGCCAGCAGCCGAGGACAAAGTCGGGCCAACGTCCTGACTTTC CASSRGQSRANVLTF
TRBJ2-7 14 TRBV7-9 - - TGTGCCAGCAGCTTGGGGGCTAACTCCTACGAGCAGTACTTC CASSLGANSYEQYF
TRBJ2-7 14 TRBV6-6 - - TGTGCCAGCAGTTATAGGTCAAGCTCCTACGAGCAGTACTTC CASSYRSSSYEQYF
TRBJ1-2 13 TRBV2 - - TGTGCCGTTCAAGGGGAAGTGGCAGGGGGCTACACCTTC CAVQGEVAGGYTF
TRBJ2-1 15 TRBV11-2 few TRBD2 TGTGCCAGCAGCTTAGCTAGCGGGAGGGATCGGGAGCAGTTCTTC CASSLASGRDREQFF
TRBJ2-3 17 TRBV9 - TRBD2 TGTGCCAGCAGTCCGGGACTAGCGAGATCAAGCACAGATACGCAGTATTTT CASSPGLARSSTDTQYF
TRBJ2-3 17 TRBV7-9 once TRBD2 TGTGCCAGCAGCTTCCCCACTAGCGCGTCCGCTCCAGATACGCAGTATTTT CASSFPTSASAPDTQYF
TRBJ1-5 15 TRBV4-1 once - TGCGCCAGCAGCCAACGGGGGGGAATCAATCAGCCCCAGCATTTT CASSQRGGINQPQHF
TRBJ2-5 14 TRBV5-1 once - TGCGCCAGCAGCTTGGAGGGGGGCGCGAAGACCCAGTACTTC CASSLEGGAKTQYF
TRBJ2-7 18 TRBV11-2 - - TGTGCCAGCGGACCCGGGGTAAAGGGTACCGACCCTAGGGGCGAGCAGTACTTC CASGPGVKGTDPRGEQYF